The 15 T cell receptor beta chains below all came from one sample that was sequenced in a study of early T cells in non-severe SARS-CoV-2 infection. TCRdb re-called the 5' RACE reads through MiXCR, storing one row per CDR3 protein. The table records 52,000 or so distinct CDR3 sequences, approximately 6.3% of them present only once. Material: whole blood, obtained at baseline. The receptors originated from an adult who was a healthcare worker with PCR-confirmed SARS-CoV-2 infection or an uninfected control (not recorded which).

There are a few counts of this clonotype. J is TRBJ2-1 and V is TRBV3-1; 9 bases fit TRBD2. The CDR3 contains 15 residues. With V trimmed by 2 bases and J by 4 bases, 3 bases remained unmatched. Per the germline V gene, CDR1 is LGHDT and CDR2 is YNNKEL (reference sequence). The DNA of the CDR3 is TGTGCCAGCAGCCAAATGAGCGGGGGGTACAATGAGCAGTTCTTC. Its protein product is CASSQMSGGYNEQFF.

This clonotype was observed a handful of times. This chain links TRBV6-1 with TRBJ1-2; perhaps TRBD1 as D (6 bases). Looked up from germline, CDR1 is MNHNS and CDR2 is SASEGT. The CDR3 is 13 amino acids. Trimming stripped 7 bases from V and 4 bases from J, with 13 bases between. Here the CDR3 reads CASIQLQGYGYTF. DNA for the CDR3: TGTGCCAGCATCCAATTACAGGGCTATGGCTACACCTTC.

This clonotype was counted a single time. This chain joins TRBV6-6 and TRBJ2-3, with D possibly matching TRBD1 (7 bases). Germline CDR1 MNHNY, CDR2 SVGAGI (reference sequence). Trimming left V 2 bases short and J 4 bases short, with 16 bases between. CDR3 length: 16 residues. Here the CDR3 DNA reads TGTGCCAGCAGTTACCGCAGGGGGGCCTCCGCAGATACGCAGTATTTT. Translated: CASSYRRGASADTQYF.

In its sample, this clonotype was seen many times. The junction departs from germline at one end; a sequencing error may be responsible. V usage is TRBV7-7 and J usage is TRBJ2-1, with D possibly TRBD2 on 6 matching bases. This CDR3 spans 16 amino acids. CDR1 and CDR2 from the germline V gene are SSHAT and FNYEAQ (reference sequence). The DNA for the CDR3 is TGTGCTAGCAGCCCCTCACGGGGGAGCTCCTACAATGAGCAGTTCTTC. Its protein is CASSPSRGSSYNEQFF.

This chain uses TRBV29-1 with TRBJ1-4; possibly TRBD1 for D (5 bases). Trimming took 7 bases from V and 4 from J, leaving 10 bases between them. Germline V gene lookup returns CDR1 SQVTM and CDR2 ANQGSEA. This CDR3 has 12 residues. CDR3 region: CSAAGFNEKLFF. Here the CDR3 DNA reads TGCAGCGCCGCAGGGTTTAATGAAAAACTGTTTTTT. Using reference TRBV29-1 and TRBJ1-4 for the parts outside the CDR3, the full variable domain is SAVISQKPSRDICQRGTSLTIQCQVDSQVTMMFWYRQQPGQSLTLIATANQGSEATYESGFVIDKFPISRPNLTFSTLTVSNMSPEDSSIYLCSAAGFNEKLFFGSGTQLSVL.

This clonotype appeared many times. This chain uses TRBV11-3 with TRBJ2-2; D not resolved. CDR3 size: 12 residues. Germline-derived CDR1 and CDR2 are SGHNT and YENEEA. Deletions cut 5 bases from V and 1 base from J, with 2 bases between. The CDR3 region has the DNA TGTGCCAGCAGCAAGAACACCGGGGAGCTGTTTTTT. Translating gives CASSKNTGELFF.

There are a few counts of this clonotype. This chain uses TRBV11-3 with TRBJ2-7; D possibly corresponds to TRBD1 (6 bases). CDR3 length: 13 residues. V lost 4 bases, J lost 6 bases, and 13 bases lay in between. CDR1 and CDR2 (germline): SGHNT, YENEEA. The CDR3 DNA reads TGTGCCAGCAGCTCGATACAGGGCGGCGAGCAGTACTTC. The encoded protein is CASSSIQGGEQYF. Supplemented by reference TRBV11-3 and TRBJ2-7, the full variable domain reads EAGVVQSPRYKIIEKKQPVAFWCNPISGHNTLYWYLQNLGQGPELLIRYENEEAVDDSQLPKDRFSAERLKGVDSTLKIQPAELGDSAVYLCASSSIQGGEQYFGPGTRLTVT.

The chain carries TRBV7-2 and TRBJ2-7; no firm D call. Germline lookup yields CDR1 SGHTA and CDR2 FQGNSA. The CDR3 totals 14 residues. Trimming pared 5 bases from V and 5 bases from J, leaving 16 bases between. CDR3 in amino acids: CASSQGPYKDEQYF. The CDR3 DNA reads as TGTGCCAGCAGCCAAGGACCGTACAAAGACGAGCAGTACTTC.

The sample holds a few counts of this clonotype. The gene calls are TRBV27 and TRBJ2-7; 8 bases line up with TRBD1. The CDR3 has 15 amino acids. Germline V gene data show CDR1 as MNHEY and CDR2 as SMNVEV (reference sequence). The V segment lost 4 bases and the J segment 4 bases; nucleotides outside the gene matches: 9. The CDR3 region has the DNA TGTGCCAGCAGTTCCCCCAGCAGGGGGCGGTACGAGCAGTACTTC. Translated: CASSSPSRGRYEQYF.

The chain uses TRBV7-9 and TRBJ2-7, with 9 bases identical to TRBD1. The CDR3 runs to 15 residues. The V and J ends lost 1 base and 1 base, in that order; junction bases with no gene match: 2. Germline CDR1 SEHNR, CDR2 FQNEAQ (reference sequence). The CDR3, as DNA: TGTGCCAGCAGCTTAGGGACAGGGGTTTCCTACGAGCAGTACTTC. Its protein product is CASSLGTGVSYEQYF. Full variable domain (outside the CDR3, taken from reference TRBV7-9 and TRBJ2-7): DTGVSQNPRHKITKRGQNVTFRCDPISEHNRLYWYRQTLGQGPEFLTYFQNEAQLEKSRLLSDRFSAERPKGSFSTLEIQRTEQGDSAMYLCASSLGTGVSYEQYFGPGTRLTVT.

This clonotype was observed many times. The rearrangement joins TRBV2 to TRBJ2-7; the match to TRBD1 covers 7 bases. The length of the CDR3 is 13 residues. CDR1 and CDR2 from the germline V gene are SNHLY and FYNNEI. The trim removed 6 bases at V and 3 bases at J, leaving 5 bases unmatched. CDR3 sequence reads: CASRPDRDYEQYF. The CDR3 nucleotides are TGTGCCAGCAGACCCGACAGGGACTACGAGCAGTACTTC.

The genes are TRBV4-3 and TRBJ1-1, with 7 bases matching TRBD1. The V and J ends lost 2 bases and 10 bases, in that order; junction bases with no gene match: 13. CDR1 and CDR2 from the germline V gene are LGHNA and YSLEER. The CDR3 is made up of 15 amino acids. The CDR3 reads CASSQSFGEGARAFF. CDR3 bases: TGCGCCAGCAGCCAATCGTTTGGAGAGGGGGCGAGAGCTTTCTTT.

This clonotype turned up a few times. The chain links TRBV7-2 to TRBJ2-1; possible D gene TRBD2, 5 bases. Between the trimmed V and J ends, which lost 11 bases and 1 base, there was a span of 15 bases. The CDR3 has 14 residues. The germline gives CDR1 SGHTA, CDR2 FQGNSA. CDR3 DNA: TGTGCCTCAGATCCGGGAAGATCCTACAATGAGCAGTTCTTC. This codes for CASDPGRSYNEQFF.

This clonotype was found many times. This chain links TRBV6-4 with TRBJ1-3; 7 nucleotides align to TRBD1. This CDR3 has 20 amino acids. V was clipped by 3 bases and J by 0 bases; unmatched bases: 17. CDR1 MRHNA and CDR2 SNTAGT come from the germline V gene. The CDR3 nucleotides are TGTGCCAGCAGTGAATCGCCGGGACAGCAACTTTTATTCTCTGGAAACACCATATATTTT. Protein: CASSESPGQQLLFSGNTIYF.

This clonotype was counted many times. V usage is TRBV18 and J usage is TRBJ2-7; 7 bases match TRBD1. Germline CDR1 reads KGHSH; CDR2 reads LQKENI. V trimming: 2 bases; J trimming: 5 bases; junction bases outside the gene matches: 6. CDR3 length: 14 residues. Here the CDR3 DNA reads TGTGCCAGCTCACCAACAGGGGTTCGAAACGAGCAGTACTTC. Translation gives CASSPTGVRNEQYF.